What follows are 3 T cell receptor beta chains derived from one specimen sequenced in a study of beta chain features in type 1 diabetes. cDNA synthesis used the whole RNA isolate, giving expressed TCRB sequences. Sequencing was performed with immunoSEQ multiplex PCR; in TCRdb, only in-frame clones are kept and a portion is missing. The table includes hundreds of thousands of clones, roughly an eighth detected once. Findings and caveats of the study: Patients with Type 1 diabetes showed moderately but significantly shorter TCRB CDR3s in all four CD4+ subsets.

No antigen has been identified for these receptors. Source material: naive CD4+ T cells from blood. The receptors derive from a young man with type 1 diabetes.

Only a few counts were recorded for this clone. This rearrangement joins TRBV30 to TRBJ2-3; possibly TRBD1 or TRBD2 for D (6 bases each). Trimming took 2 bases from V and 2 from J, leaving 14 bases between them. The CDR3 contains 15 residues. Germline V CDR1 and CDR2: GTSNPN, SVGIG (reference sequence). The CDR3 sequence is CAWSRGLANTDTQYF. In DNA, the CDR3 is TGTGCCTGGAGTCGGGGGCTAGCGAACACAGATACGCAGTATTTT.

The chain employs TRBV4-1 and TRBJ2-7; tentative D call: TRBD1 (6 bases). Germline V gene lookup returns CDR1 MGHRA and CDR2 YSYEKL. This CDR3 contains 14 residues. V lost 3 bases and J lost 3, with 12 bases in between. CDR3 nucleotides: TGCGCCAGCAGCCACAGGGGAGAGGGCTACGAGCAGTACTTC. Its translation is CASSHRGEGYEQYF.

V gene TRBV29-1 combines with J gene TRBJ1-4; D ambiguous. The CDR3 loop spans 12 amino acids. The germline V gene encodes CDR1 SQVTM and CDR2 ANQGSEA. The V gene lost 4 bases and the J gene lost 4 bases, with 7 bases spanning the gap. CDR3 loop: CSVVGRNEKLFF. For the CDR3, the DNA is TGCAGCGTTGTTGGCCGTAATGAAAAACTGTTTTTT.